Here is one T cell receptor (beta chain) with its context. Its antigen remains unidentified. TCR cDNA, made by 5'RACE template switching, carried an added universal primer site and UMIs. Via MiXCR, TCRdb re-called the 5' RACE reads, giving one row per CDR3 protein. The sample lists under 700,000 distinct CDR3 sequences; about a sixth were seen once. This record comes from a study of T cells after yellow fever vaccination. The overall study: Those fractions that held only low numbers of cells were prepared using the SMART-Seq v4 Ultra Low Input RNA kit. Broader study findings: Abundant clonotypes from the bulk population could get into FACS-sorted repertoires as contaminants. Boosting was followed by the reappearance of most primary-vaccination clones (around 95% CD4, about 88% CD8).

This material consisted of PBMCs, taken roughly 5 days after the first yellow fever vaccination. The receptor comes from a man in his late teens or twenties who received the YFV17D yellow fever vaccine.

The CDR3 coding sequence is TGCGCCAGCAGCTTGGCTGCGGGGGGGACCTACGAGCAGTACGTC. This sequence encodes CASSLAAGGTYEQYV. This chain links TRBV5-1 with TRBJ2-7; 9 nucleotides agree with TRBD2. Germline lookup yields CDR1 SGHRS and CDR2 YFSETQ. This CDR3 is built from 15 residues. After removal of 0 bases from V and 2 bases from J, the junction contained 3 bases not matched to a gene.